Listed below are T cell receptor beta chains from one sample, sequenced in a study of beta chain features in type 1 diabetes. Some clones are missing from TCRdb's copy, which holds only in-frame ones; the method was immunoSEQ multiplex PCR. The sample has 450,000 to 550,000 clones, 30% seen once. Sequencing input: naive CD4+ T cells from blood. The receptors were sampled from a man aged 18 to 35 in good health. Both conserved end residues are part of each CDR3. A D gene is named only where the DNA matches it firmly. Only some rows state a clone size, as once, few, many or a class for expanded clones.

CDR3: CASSLDGTPSYEQYF
DNA: TGTGCCAGCAGCTTAGACGGGACCCCCTCCTACGAGCAGTACTTC
V: TRBV7-9
J: TRBJ2-7
size: NA
D: NA

CDR3: CASSFIQASEQYF
DNA: TGCGCCAGCAGCTTTATACAGGCGAGCGAGCAGTACTTC
V: TRBV5-1
J: TRBJ2-7
size: NA
D: NA

CDR3: CASRPPTGGSYEQYF
DNA: TGTGCCAGCAGGCCCCCGACAGGGGGATCATACGAGCAGTACTTC
V: TRBV28
J: TRBJ2-7
size: NA
D: TRBD1

CDR3: CSAGLAGVEQYF
DNA: TGCAGCGCGGGACTAGCGGGTGTCGAGCAGTACTTC
V: TRBV29-1
J: TRBJ2-7
size: NA
D: TRBD2

CDR3: CASSLGRAALDTQYF
DNA: TGTGCCAGCAGCCTGGGGAGGGCAGCCTTGGATACGCAGTATTTT
V: TRBV7-9
J: TRBJ2-3
size: NA
D: TRBD2

CDR3: CASSVAPGLNEAFF
DNA: TGTGCCAGCAGCGTAGCTCCAGGGCTCAATGAAGCTTTCTTT
V: TRBV9
J: TRBJ1-1
size: NA
D: NA

CDR3: CASSGRGGGYTF
DNA: TGTGCCAGCAGCGGCAGGGGAGGTGGCTACACCTTC
V: TRBV9
J: TRBJ1-2
size: NA
D: NA

CDR3: CASSLGQGASQPQHF
DNA: TGTGCCAGCAGTCTAGGACAGGGGGCTAGTCAGCCCCAGCATTTT
V: TRBV2
J: TRBJ1-5
size: NA
D: TRBD1

CDR3: CASSYGPGETQYF
DNA: TGTGCCAGCAGTTACGGGCCTGGAGAGACCCAGTACTTC
V: TRBV6-6
J: TRBJ2-5
size: NA
D: NA

CDR3: CASSPTGGWTNEKLFF
DNA: TGTGCCAGCAGCCCGACAGGGGGATGGACGAATGAAAAACTGTTTTTT
V: TRBV5-8
J: TRBJ1-4
size: NA
D: TRBD1

CDR3: CSVGGANYGYTF
DNA: TGCAGCGTTGGGGGAGCTAACTATGGCTACACCTTC
V: TRBV29-1
J: TRBJ1-2
size: few
D: NA

CDR3: CAWSPGGRRYF
DNA: TGTGCCTGGAGCCCAGGGGGCCGGCGATATTTT
V: TRBV30
J: TRBJ2-3
size: few
D: TRBD1

CDR3: CASSWGGYEQYF
DNA: TGTGCCAGCAGCTGGGGGGGATACGAGCAGTACTTC
V: TRBV6-5
J: TRBJ2-7
size: NA
D: TRBD2

CDR3: CSVRTGSSEQYF
DNA: TGCAGCGTTCGGACAGGGTCTAGCGAGCAGTACTTC
V: TRBV29-1
J: TRBJ2-7
size: NA
D: TRBD1

CDR3: CASSQQASSGKLFF
DNA: TGTGCCAGCAGCCAACAGGCTTCCAGTGGAAAACTGTTTTTT
V: TRBV7-9
J: TRBJ1-4
size: once
D: NA

CDR3: CAWSAWLAGSENEQFF
DNA: TGTGCCTGGAGTGCGTGGCTAGCGGGATCTGAAAATGAGCAGTTCTTC
V: TRBV30
J: TRBJ2-1
size: few
D: TRBD2

CDR3: CASSISLDTQYF
DNA: TGTGCCAGCAGCATAAGTTTAGATACGCAGTATTTT
V: TRBV7-6
J: TRBJ2-3
size: few
D: NA

CDR3: CASSLTGSGETQYF
DNA: TGTGCCAGCAGCTTAACAGGGTCAGGAGAGACCCAGTACTTC
V: TRBV7-3
J: TRBJ2-5
size: NA
D: NA

CDR3: CASSKDRGRETQYF
DNA: TGTGCCAGCAGCAAGGACAGGGGCCGGGAGACCCAGTACTTC
V: TRBV7-2
J: TRBJ2-5
size: NA
D: TRBD1

CDR3: CASSLEGTDTQYF
DNA: TGTGCCAGCAGCTTGGAGGGCACAGATACGCAGTATTTT
V: TRBV5-5
J: TRBJ2-3
size: NA
D: NA

CDR3: CAWKRRWDTEAFF
DNA: TGTGCCTGGAAGCGGCGGTGGGACACTGAAGCTTTCTTT
V: TRBV30
J: TRBJ1-1
size: NA
D: NA

CDR3: CASSASGTVVGANVLTF
DNA: TGTGCCAGCAGCGCCTCCGGGACGGTTGTTGGGGCCAACGTCCTGACTTTC
V: TRBV7-9
J: TRBJ2-6
size: few
D: NA

CDR3: CASSEGGGYGYTF
DNA: TGTGCCAGCAGTGAAGGTGGGGGCTATGGCTACACCTTC
V: TRBV25-1
J: TRBJ1-2
size: NA
D: NA

CDR3: CASSLVQPDTQYF
DNA: TGTGCCAGCAGCTTGGTCCAGCCGGATACGCAGTATTTT
V: TRBV5-4
J: TRBJ2-3
size: NA
D: NA

CDR3: CASSPGQGPGYTF
DNA: TGTGCTAGTAGCCCGGGACAGGGGCCCGGCTACACCTTC
V: TRBV10-3
J: TRBJ1-2
size: NA
D: TRBD1

CDR3: CASSFQRNEQYF
DNA: TGTGCCAGCAGTTTCCAGCGTAACGAGCAGTACTTC
V: TRBV28
J: TRBJ2-7
size: few
D: NA

CDR3: CASSLVGTPTYEQYF
DNA: TGTGCCAGCAGCTTAGTCGGGACGCCTACCTACGAGCAGTACTTC
V: TRBV7-2
J: TRBJ2-7
size: NA
D: NA

CDR3: CASSQVRGQTEAFF
DNA: TGTGCCAGCAGCCAAGTGAGGGGGCAGACCGAAGCTTTCTTT
V: TRBV14
J: TRBJ1-1
size: few
D: TRBD1

CDR3: CASSPGLGFSYEQYF
DNA: TGTGCCAGCTCCCCGGGACTAGGATTCTCCTACGAGCAGTACTTC
V: TRBV5-6
J: TRBJ2-7
size: few
D: TRBD2

CDR3: CASSPQGSASYEQYF
DNA: TGTGCCAGCAGCCCACAGGGTAGTGCCTCCTACGAGCAGTACTTC
V: TRBV4-2
J: TRBJ2-7
size: few
D: NA

CDR3: CASSGRGYRLIYEQYF
DNA: TGCGCCAGCAGCGGCAGAGGCTACCGGTTGATTTACGAGCAGTACTTC
V: TRBV10-2
J: TRBJ2-7
size: NA
D: NA

CDR3: CSHDRGTDTQYF
DNA: TGCAGCCATGACAGGGGCACAGATACGCAGTATTTT
V: TRBV29-1
J: TRBJ2-3
size: few
D: TRBD1

CDR3: CSARDRGQAFF
DNA: TGCAGTGCTAGAGACAGGGGGCAAGCTTTCTTT
V: TRBV20-1
J: TRBJ1-1
size: NA
D: TRBD1

CDR3: CASSYPGSGIVYEQFF
DNA: TGTGCCAGCAGTTACCCCGGCAGCGGGATAGTCTATGAGCAGTTCTTC
V: TRBV6-5
J: TRBJ2-1
size: NA
D: TRBD2

CDR3: CASSLETGAYGYTF
DNA: TGTGCCAGCAGCCTAGAGACAGGGGCCTATGGCTACACCTTC
V: TRBV7-9
J: TRBJ1-2
size: NA
D: TRBD1

CDR3: CASSYPGQGTDTQYF
DNA: TGTGCCAGCAGTTATCCGGGACAGGGGACAGATACGCAGTATTTT
V: TRBV6-6
J: TRBJ2-3
size: NA
D: TRBD1

CDR3: CSSYQKDEQFF
DNA: TGCAGCTCTTACCAAAAGGATGAGCAGTTCTTC
V: TRBV20-1
J: TRBJ2-1
size: few
D: NA

CDR3: CAWSVGGASTQYF
DNA: TGTGCCTGGAGTGTCGGCGGTGCTTCTACGCAGTATTTT
V: TRBV30
J: TRBJ2-3
size: few
D: NA

CDR3: CASSLEAGTYEQYF
DNA: TGCGCCAGCAGCTTGGAGGCAGGAACCTACGAGCAGTACTTC
V: TRBV5-1
J: TRBJ2-7
size: few
D: NA

CDR3: CASSPVERLSYEQYF
DNA: TGTGCCAGCAGCCCTGTGGAGCGCCTTTCCTACGAGCAGTACTTC
V: TRBV7-6
J: TRBJ2-7
size: NA
D: NA

CDR3: CASRTSGRVNEQFF
DNA: TGTGCCAGCAGGACTAGCGGGAGAGTCAATGAGCAGTTCTTC
V: TRBV6-5
J: TRBJ2-1
size: NA
D: TRBD2

CDR3: CASSSRRGLPLRAQYF
DNA: TGTGCCAGCAGCTCCCGCCGGGGACTCCCCCTTAGGGCGCAGTATTTT
V: TRBV7-9
J: TRBJ2-3
size: NA
D: NA

CDR3: CSAEEAVGYTF
DNA: TGCAGCGCTGAGGAGGCAGTTGGCTACACCTTC
V: TRBV29-1
J: TRBJ1-2
size: few
D: NA

CDR3: CASSWSSRVDEQFF
DNA: TGTGCCAGCAGCTGGTCGTCCAGGGTCGATGAGCAGTTCTTC
V: TRBV11-1
J: TRBJ2-1
size: NA
D: NA

CDR3: CASSSPVGATGLNEQFF
DNA: TGTGCCAGCAGTAGTCCTGTTGGCGCGACAGGGCTCAATGAGCAGTTCTTC
V: TRBV28
J: TRBJ2-1
size: NA
D: TRBD1

CDR3: CATSRDKSRSGANVLTF
DNA: TGTGCCACCAGCAGAGATAAGTCACGCTCTGGGGCCAACGTCCTGACTTTC
V: TRBV15
J: TRBJ2-6
size: few
D: NA

CDR3: CASSRSGTIYEQYF
DNA: TGTGCCAGCTCCCGCTCCGGGACAATCTACGAGCAGTACTTC
V: TRBV18
J: TRBJ2-7
size: NA
D: NA

CDR3: CATTAGEKLFF
DNA: TGTGCCACTACCGCGGGTGAAAAACTGTTTTTT
V: TRBV28
J: TRBJ1-4
size: NA
D: NA

CDR3: CASSLGRVPIDEQYF
DNA: TGTGCCAGCAGCTTAGGGCGAGTCCCTATTGACGAGCAGTACTTC
V: TRBV7-9
J: TRBJ2-7
size: few
D: NA

CDR3: CSVEGTDPYTQYF
DNA: TGCAGCGTTGAAGGGACAGATCCCTATACGCAGTATTTT
V: TRBV29-1
J: TRBJ2-3
size: NA
D: NA

CDR3: CASSQDWRETQYF
DNA: TGTGCCAGCAGCCAAGACTGGCGGGAGACCCAGTACTTC
V: TRBV14
J: TRBJ2-5
size: few
D: NA